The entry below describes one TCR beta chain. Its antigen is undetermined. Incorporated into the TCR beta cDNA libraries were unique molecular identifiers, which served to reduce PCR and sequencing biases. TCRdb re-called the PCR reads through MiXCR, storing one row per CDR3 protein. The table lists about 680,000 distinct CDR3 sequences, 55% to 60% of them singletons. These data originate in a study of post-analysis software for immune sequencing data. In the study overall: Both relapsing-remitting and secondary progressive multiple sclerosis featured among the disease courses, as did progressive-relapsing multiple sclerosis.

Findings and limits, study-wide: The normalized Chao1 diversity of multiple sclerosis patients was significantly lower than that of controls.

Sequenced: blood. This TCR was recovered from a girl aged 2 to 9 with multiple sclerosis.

The CDR3 region is CASRWTGGRGYTF. Written as DNA, the CDR3 is TGTGCCAGCAGATGGACAGGGGGCCGTGGCTACACCTTC. The chain employs TRBV12-3 or TRBV12-4 and TRBJ1-2; 11 bases match TRBD1. The junction had 4 bases not matched to a gene; V was cut back by 6 bases and J by 7 bases. The CDR3 extends over 13 amino acids.